This TCR beta chain was captured in a study of control samples from healthy donors and cancer patients. The CDR3 sequence is 14 residues long. The V gene's germline CDR1 is SEHNR and CDR2 FQNEAQ (reference sequence). Trimming stripped 1 base from V and 8 bases from J, with 14 bases between. The table came from immunoSEQ multiplex PCR; TCRdb's copy has only in-frame clones and leaves some out. The table lists 60,000 to 85,000 clones, 80% to 95% of them singletons. V gene TRBV7-9 combines with J gene TRBJ1-1; D is perhaps TRBD1 (6 bases). The sequenced sample consisted of blood. The receptor was derived from an older woman in good health. The CDR3 reads CASSLDSGDKEAFF. The CDR3 nucleotides are TGTGCCAGCAGCTTAGACTCAGGGGACAAAGAAGCTTTCTTT.